This T cell receptor (beta chain) is drawn from a study of shared clonotypes between healthy human individuals. Looked up from germline, CDR1 is SGHRS and CDR2 is YFSETQ. The CDR3 consists of 14 residues. V gave up 0 bases and J gave up 5 bases, with 12 bases separating them. Study-level points and caveats: When naive CD4 clonotypes were compared across four donors, approximately 5% were shared.

Sorted-subset replicate PCRs used 150 to 200 ng DNA, approximately 27,000 T cell genomes. Repertoires were generated with immunoSEQ multiplex PCR, while TCRdb's copy carries only in-frame clones and drops some. The sample consists of a few hundred thousand clones, approximately 97% of them appearing once. Regarding this clone: Its antigen is not identified.

This sequence joins TRBV5-1 and TRBJ2-7, with TRBD1 as a possible D gene (5 bases). This TCR came from a young woman in good health. The sequenced material came from naive CD4+ T cells sorted from blood. Subset specified: CD45RA+ positively selected. Written as DNA, the CDR3 is TGCGCCAGCAGCTTGGCCGGGCAGGGTAACGAGCAGTACTTC. Translation: CASSLAGQGNEQYF.